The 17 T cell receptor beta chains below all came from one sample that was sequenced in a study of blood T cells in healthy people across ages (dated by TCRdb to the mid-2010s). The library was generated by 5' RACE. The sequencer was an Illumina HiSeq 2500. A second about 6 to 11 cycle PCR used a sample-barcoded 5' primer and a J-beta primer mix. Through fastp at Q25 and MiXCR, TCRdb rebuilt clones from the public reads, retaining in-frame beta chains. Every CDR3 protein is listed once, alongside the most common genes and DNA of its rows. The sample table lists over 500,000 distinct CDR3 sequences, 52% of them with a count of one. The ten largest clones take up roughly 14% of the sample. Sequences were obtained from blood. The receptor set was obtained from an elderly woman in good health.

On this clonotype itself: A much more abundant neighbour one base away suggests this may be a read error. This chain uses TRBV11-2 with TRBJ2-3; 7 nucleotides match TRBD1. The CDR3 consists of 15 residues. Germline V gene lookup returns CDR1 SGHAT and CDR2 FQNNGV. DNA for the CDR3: TGTACCAGCAGCTTGGGACAGTATAGCACAGATACGCAGTATTTT. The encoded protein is CTSSLGQYSTDTQYF.

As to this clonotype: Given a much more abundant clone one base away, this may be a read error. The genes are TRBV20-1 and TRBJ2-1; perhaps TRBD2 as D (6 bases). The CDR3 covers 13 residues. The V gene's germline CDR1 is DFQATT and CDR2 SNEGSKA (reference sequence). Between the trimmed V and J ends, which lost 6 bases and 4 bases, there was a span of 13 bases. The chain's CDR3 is CSAGGPQYNEQFF. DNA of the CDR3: TGCAGTGCCGGGGGACCACAATACAATGAGCAGTTCTTC.

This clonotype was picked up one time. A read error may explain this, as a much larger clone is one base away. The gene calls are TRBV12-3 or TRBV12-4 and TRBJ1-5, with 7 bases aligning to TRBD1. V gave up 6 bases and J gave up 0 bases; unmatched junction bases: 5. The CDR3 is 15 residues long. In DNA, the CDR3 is TGTGCCAGCAGCAAGACAGGGTATAGCAATCAGCCCCAGCATTTT. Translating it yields CASSKTGYSNQPQHF.

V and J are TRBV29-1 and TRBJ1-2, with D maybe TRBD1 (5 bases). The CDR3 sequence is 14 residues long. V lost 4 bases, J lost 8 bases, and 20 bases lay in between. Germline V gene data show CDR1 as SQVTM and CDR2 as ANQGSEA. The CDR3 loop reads CSVGIDGHTIGYTF. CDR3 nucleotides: TGCAGCGTTGGAATTGACGGACATACAATAGGCTACACCTTC.

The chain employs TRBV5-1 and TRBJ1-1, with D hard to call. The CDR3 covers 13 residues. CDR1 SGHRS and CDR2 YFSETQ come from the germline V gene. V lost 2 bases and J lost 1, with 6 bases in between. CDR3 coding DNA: TGCGCCAGCAGCTTCCCAGGGAACACTGAAGCTTTCTTT. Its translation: CASSFPGNTEAFF.

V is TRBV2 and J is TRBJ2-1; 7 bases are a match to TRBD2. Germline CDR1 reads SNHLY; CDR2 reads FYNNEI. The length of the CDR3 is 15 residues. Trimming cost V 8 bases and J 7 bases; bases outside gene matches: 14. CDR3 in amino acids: CASPVGGTLGNEQFF. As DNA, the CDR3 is TGTGCCAGCCCGGTGGGGGGGACTTTAGGGAATGAGCAGTTCTTC.

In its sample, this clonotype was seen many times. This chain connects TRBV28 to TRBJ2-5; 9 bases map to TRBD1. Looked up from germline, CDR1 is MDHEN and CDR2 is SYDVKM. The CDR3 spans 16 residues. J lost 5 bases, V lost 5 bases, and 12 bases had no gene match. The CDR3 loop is CASSAPGQGNSETQYF. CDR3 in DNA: TGTGCCAGCAGTGCCCCGGGACAGGGTAATTCCGAGACCCAGTACTTC.

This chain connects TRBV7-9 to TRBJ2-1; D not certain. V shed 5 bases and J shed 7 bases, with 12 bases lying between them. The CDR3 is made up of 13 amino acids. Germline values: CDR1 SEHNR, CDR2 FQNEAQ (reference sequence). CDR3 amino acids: CASSPPPGNEQFF. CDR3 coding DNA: TGTGCCAGCAGCCCACCCCCAGGAAATGAGCAGTTCTTC.

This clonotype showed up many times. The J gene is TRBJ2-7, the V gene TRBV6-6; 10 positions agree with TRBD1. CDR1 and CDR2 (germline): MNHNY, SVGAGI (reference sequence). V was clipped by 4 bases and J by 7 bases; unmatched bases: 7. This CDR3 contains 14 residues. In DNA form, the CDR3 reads TGTGCCAGCAGTTCCGGGACAGGGGACTCGGAGCAGTACTTC. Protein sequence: CASSSGTGDSEQYF.

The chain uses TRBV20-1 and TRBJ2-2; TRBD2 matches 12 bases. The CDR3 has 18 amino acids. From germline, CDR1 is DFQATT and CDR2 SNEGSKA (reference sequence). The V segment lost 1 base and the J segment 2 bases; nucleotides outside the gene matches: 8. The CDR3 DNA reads TGCAGTGCTAGAGTCTGGACTAGCGGGAAGAGAAACACCGGGGAGCTGTTTTTT. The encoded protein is CSARVWTSGKRNTGELFF.

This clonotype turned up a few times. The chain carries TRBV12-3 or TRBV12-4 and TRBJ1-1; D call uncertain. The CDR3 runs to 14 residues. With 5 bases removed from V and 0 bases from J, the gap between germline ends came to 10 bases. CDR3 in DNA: TGTGCCAGCAGTGTAAGCCGCTTGAACACTGAAGCTTTCTTT. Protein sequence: CASSVSRLNTEAFF.

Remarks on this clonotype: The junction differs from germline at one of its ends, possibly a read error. CDR3 region: CASSPLPAGFGSGKRNERLF. CDR3 coding DNA: TGTGCCAGCAGCCCCCTCCCCGCCGGGTTTGGGAGCGGGAAACGCAATGAGCGGTTATTC. V usage is TRBV7-3 and J usage is TRBJ2-1; TRBD2 matches 7 bases. Germline V lookup: CDR1 SGHTA, CDR2 FQGTGA. The CDR3 totals 20 residues.

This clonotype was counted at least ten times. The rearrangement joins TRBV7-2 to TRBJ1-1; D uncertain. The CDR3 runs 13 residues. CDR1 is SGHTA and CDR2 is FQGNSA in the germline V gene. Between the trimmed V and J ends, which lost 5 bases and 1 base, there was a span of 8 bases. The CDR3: CASSPHKNTEAFF. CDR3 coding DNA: TGTGCCAGCAGCCCCCACAAGAACACTGAAGCTTTCTTT.

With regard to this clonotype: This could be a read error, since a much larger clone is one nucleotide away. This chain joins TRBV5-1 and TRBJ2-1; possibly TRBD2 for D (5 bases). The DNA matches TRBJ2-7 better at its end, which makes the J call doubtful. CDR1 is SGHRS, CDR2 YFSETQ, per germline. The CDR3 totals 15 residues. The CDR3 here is CASSFSSGNYNEQYF. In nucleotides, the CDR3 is TGCGCCAGCAGCTTTTCCAGCGGTAACTACAATGAGCAGTACTTC.

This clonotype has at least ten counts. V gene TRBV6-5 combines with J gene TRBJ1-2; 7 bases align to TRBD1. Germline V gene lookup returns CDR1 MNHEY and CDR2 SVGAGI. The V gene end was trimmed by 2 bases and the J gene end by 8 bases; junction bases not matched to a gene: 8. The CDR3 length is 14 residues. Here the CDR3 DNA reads TGTGCCAGCAGTTACGGGGACAGCTATCGGGGCTACACCTTC. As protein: CASSYGDSYRGYTF.

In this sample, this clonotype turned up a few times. CDR3 amino acids: CASSQGAANYGYTF. Written as DNA, the CDR3 is TGTGCCAGCAGCCAAGGGGCAGCCAACTATGGCTACACCTTC. V and J are TRBV3-1 and TRBJ1-2; D call uncertain. The CDR3 runs 14 residues. V was pared by 1 base and J by 2 bases, with 8 bases between. Germline lookup yields CDR1 LGHDT and CDR2 YNNKEL (reference sequence).

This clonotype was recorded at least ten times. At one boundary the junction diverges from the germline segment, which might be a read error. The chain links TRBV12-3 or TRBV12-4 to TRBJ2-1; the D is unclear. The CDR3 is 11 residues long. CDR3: CASSFYDEQFF. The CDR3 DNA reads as TGTGCCAGCAGTTTCTACGATGAGCAGTTCTTC.